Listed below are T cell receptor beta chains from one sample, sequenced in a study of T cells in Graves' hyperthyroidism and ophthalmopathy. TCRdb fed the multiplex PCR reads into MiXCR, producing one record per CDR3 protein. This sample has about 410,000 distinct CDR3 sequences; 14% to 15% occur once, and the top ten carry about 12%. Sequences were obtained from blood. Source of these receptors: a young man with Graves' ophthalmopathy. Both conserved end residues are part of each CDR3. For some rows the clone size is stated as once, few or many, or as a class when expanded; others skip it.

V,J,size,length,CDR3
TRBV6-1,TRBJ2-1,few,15,CASSEGAGGYDEQFF
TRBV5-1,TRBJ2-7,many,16,CASSWGLSGSIYEQYF
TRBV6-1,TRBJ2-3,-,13,CASKRGGTDTQYF
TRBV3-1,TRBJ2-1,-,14,CASSHWDRGNEQFF
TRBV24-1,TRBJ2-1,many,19,CATSDLSSGGSAPYNEQFF
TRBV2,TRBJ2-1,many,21,CASSVLGGGPSGRYSYNEQFF
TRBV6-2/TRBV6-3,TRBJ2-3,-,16,CASSYGATRTTDTQYF
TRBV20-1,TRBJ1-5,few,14,CSARTPGGGQPQHF
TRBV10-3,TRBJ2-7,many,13,CATTSGRASEQYF
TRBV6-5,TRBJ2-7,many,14,CASSYSGFTYEQYF
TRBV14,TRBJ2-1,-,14,CASSQVGLWNEQFF
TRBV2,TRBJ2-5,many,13,CASSEGVGGTQYF
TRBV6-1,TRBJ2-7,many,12,CASSSDVYEQYF
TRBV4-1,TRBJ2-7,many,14,CASSQGRGDLEQYF
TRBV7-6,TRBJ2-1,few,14,CASSEGLAGDEQFF
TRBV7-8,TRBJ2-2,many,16,CASSLGGRGRGGELFF
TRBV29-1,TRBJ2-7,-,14,CSVKAGQGLYEQYF
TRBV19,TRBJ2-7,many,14,CASSIQASSYEQYF
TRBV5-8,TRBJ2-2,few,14,CASSRISNTGELFF
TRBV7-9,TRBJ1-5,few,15,CASSPGEGPNQPQHF
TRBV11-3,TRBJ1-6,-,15,CASSLGRGASSPLHF
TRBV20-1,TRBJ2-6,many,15,CSARGLTPGANVLTF
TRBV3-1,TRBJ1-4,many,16,CASSQGFGRGNEKLFF
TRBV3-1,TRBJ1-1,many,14,CASSQDHLGTEAFF
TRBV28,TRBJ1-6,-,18,CASSPPGQGVTYNSPLHF
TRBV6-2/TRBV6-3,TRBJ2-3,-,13,CASSSANTDTQYF
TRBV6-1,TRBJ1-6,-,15,CASRDTGTGNSPLHF
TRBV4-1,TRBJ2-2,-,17,CASSQEGGAGSFGELFF
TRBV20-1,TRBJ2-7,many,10,CSWGNYEQYF
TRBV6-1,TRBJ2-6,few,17,CASTSQTASSGANVLTF
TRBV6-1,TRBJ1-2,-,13,CASRGPRPYGYTF
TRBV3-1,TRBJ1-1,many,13,CASSQGGGQEAFF
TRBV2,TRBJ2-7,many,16,CASSEVGREVTYEQYF
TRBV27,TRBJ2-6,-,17,CASSYRSPLSGANVLTF
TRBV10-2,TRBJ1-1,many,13,CASLGQVNTEAFF
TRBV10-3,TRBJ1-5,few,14,CAISGAISNQPQHF
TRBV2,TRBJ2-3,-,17,CASTEGVYRDITDTQYF
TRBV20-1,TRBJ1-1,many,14,CSARGGTGGTEAFF
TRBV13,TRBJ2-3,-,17,CASSTRLAGAGADTQYF
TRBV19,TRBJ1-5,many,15,CASSPGVLSNQPQHF
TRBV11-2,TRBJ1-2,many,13,CASSPDVNYGYTF
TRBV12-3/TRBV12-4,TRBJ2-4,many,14,CASSTAGGGNIQYF